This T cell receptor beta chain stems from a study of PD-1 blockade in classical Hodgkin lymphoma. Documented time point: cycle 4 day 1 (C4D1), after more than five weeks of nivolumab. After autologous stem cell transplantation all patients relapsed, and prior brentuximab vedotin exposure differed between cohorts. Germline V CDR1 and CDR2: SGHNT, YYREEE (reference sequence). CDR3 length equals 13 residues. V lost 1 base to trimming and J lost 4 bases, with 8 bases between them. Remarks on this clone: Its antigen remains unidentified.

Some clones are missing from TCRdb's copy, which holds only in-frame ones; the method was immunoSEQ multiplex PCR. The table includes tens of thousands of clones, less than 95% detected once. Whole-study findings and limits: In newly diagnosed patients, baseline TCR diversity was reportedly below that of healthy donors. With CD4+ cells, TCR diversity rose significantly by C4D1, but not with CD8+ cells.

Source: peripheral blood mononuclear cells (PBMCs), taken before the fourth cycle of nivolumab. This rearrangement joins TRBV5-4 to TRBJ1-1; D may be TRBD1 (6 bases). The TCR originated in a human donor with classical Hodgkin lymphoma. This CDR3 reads CASSLQGTTEAFF. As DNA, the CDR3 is TGTGCCAGCAGCTTGCAGGGGACCACTGAAGCTTTCTTT.